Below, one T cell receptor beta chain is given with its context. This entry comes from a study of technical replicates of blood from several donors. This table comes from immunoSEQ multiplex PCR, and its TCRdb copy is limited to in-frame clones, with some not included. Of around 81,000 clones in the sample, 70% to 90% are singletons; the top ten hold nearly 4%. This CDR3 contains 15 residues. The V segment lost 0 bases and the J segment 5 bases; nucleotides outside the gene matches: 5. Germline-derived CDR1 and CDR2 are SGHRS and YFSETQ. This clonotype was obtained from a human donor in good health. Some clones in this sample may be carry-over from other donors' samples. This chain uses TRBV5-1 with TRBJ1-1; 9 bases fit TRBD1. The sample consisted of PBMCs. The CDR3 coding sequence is TGCGCCAGCAGCTTGGCCGGGACAGGGTATACTGAAGCTTTCTTT. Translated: CASSLAGTGYTEAFF.